These 31 T cell receptor beta chains originate from one sample sequenced in a study of cytomegalovirus exposure and HLA in healthy donors. Primers: 60 Vbeta forward and 13 Jbeta reverse. Sequencing was performed with immunoSEQ multiplex PCR; in TCRdb, only in-frame clones are kept and a portion is missing. The sample lists some 180,000 clones; roughly 82% were seen once. Sequencing input: PBMCs. The receptor set was obtained from a girl aged 2 to 9 in good health and CMV-seropositive.

This chain links TRBV6-6 with TRBJ2-7, with D possibly being TRBD2 (5 bases). CDR3 length: 16 residues. Between the trimmed V and J ends, which lost 5 bases and 0 bases, there was a span of 17 bases. The germline V gene encodes CDR1 MNHNY and CDR2 SVGAGI (reference sequence). The CDR3 DNA reads TGTGCCAGCAGTGGCTCCGGGAAAGGTGGCTCCTACGAGCAGTACTTC. It specifies CASSGSGKGGSYEQYF.

The chain carries TRBV7-3 and TRBJ2-3; D gene uncertain. The CDR3 loop spans 14 amino acids. The V end lost 4 bases, the J end lost 2 bases, and 10 bases lay between the germline ends. Germline V lookup: CDR1 SGHTA, CDR2 FQGTGA. The CDR3 spells CASSSGGFTDTQYF. CDR3 DNA sequence: TGTGCCAGCAGCTCTGGCGGATTCACAGATACGCAGTATTTT.

The chain joins TRBV15 to TRBJ2-7; 8 positions match TRBD1. With V trimmed by 1 base and J by 7 bases, 6 bases remained unmatched. The CDR3 spans 14 residues. Germline CDR1 and CDR2: LNHNV and YYDKDF (reference sequence). As DNA, the CDR3 is TGTGCCACCAGCAGAGGACACGACAGGGGTGAGCAGTACTTC. Translated: CATSRGHDRGEQYF. Full variable domain (remainder filled in from reference TRBV15 and TRBJ2-7): DAMVIQNPRYQVTQFGKPVTLSCSQTLNHNVMYWYQQKSSQAPKLLFHYYDKDFNNEADTPDNFQSRRPNTSFCFLDIRSPGLGDTAMYLCATSRGHDRGEQYFGPGTRLTVT.

The J gene is TRBJ2-7, the V gene TRBV5-1; the D gene is possibly TRBD1 (6 bases). The germline CDR1 and CDR2 sequences are SGHRS and YFSETQ. V was clipped by 1 base and J by 0 bases, with 11 bases between them. The CDR3 extends over 15 amino acids. The CDR3 DNA follows: TGCGCCAGCAGCTTGTCGGGACATTCCTCCTACGAGCAGTACTTC. It specifies CASSLSGHSSYEQYF.

The chain uses TRBV6-5 and TRBJ2-7, with D perhaps matching TRBD1 (6 bases). CDR1 and CDR2 (germline): MNHEY, SVGAGI. Trimming cost V 0 bases and J 0 bases, with 12 bases left between them. This CDR3 is built from 16 residues. The CDR3 DNA sequence: TGTGCCAGCAGTTACTCTAGGGGGTCCGTCTCCTACGAGCAGTACTTC. It specifies CASSYSRGSVSYEQYF.

The table lists this clone with a few counts. The V gene is TRBV23-1, the J gene TRBJ1-1; 8 nucleotides agree with TRBD1. TRBV23-1 falls under the ORF class, with uncertain function. CDR3 length: 15 amino acids. V gave up 8 bases and J gave up 11 bases; unmatched junction bases: 19. CDR3 in amino acids: CASPIQGQVNVFAFF. CDR3 bases: TGCGCCAGCCCTATCCAGGGACAGGTGAATGTTTTCGCTTTCTTT.

This rearrangement joins TRBV19 to TRBJ1-1; TRBD1 agrees at 7 bases. CDR1 is LNHDA and CDR2 is SQIVND in the germline V gene (reference sequence). Losses at the gene ends were 6 bases for V and 1 base for J; bases not matched to a gene: 11. The CDR3 covers 16 residues. The CDR3 spells CASSRTGVRGNTEAFF. The CDR3 coding sequence is TGTGCCAGTAGCAGAACAGGGGTTCGGGGGAACACTGAAGCTTTCTTT.

The V gene is TRBV11-3, the J gene TRBJ2-7; D gene uncertain. The germline V and J ends were trimmed by 3 bases and 3 bases, with 15 bases remaining between them. The CDR3 length is 15 residues. The germline CDR1 and CDR2 sequences are SGHNT and YENEEA. CDR3 in DNA: TGTGCCAGCAGCTTCCACCGTACTCCCTACTACGAGCAGTACTTC. Translated: CASSFHRTPYYEQYF.

V usage is TRBV5-1 and J usage is TRBJ1-2; 10 bases line up with TRBD1. After removal of 4 bases from V and 8 bases from J, the junction contained 11 bases not matched to a gene. Per germline, CDR1 SGHRS and CDR2 YFSETQ. The CDR3 has 15 residues. The CDR3 DNA reads as TGCGCCAGCAGCAGGGACAGGGGATCCGGGGTCGGCTACACCTTC. The encoded protein is CASSRDRGSGVGYTF.

The V gene is TRBV19, the J gene TRBJ2-1; 9 nucleotides match TRBD2. CDR3 length: 15 amino acids. V dropped 7 bases and J dropped 0; count of bases not matched to a gene: 4. Germline V CDR1 and CDR2: LNHDA, SQIVND (reference sequence). The CDR3 nucleotides read TGTGCCAGTACCCTTAGCGGGGGCTCCTACAATGAGCAGTTCTTC. Translated: CASTLSGGSYNEQFF. The whole variable domain, filled in from reference TRBV19 and TRBJ2-1, reads DGGITQSPKYLFRKEGQNVTLSCEQNLNHDAMYWYRQDPGQGLRLIYYSQIVNDFQKGDIAEGYSVSREKKESFPLTVTSAQKNPTAFYLCASTLSGGSYNEQFFGPGTRLTVL.

The chain recombines TRBV11-2 with TRBJ1-6, with 7 bases fitting TRBD1. The CDR3 length is 15 residues. Trimming cost V 1 base and J 5 bases; bases outside gene matches: 2. Germline V gene lookup returns CDR1 SGHAT and CDR2 FQNNGV. This CDR3 is CASSLGQGNNSPLHF. The CDR3 DNA is TGTGCCAGCAGCTTAGGACAGGGCAATAATTCACCCCTCCACTTT.

The rearrangement joins TRBV5-8 to TRBJ2-1, with 7 bases fitting TRBD2. The germline gives CDR1 SGHTS, CDR2 YDEGEE. There are 16 residues in the CDR3. Losses at the gene ends were 4 bases for V and 0 bases for J; bases not matched to a gene: 7. CDR3: CASSDRGDSSYNEQFF. As DNA, the CDR3 is TGTGCCAGCAGCGACCGGGGGGATAGCTCCTACAATGAGCAGTTCTTC.

This clone showed up just a few times. This chain uses TRBV30 with TRBJ1-6, with 9 bases identical to TRBD1. J was trimmed by 9 bases and V by 1 base; bases with no gene match: 10. This CDR3 is built from 16 residues. CDR1 is GTSNPN and CDR2 is SVGIG in the germline V gene (reference sequence). The CDR3 nucleotides are TGTGCCTGGAGTGCAGAAAAAGGACAGGGGAGTTCACCCCTCCACTTT. Its protein product is CAWSAEKGQGSSPLHF.

The chain combines TRBV7-6 with TRBJ1-4; 7 positions match TRBD1. Unmatched junction bases numbered 2, after V lost 0 bases and J lost 4 bases. The CDR3 runs 15 residues. Germline CDR1 reads SGHVS; CDR2 reads FNYEAQ. The CDR3 coding sequence is TGTGCCAGCAGCTTAGCGGGACAGATTAATGAAAAACTGTTTTTT. It encodes CASSLAGQINEKLFF.

The rearrangement links TRBV7-3 to TRBJ1-1; D is unresolved. The CDR3 runs to 13 residues. The V end was cut by 5 bases, the J end by 0 bases, with 7 bases between. Germline CDR1 SGHTA, CDR2 FQGTGA. CDR3 sequence (DNA): TGTGCCAGCAGCACTAGACTGAACACTGAAGCTTTCTTT. Amino acid sequence: CASSTRLNTEAFF.

This chain connects TRBV6-1 to TRBJ2-2; 8 nucleotides align to TRBD1. Germline V gives CDR1 MNHNS, CDR2 SASEGT. The CDR3 covers 13 residues. Trimming cost V 6 bases and J 6 bases; bases outside gene matches: 3. The DNA for the CDR3 is TGTGCCAGCAGGTTGACAGGGGCCGGGGAGCTGTTTTTT. Encoded protein: CASRLTGAGELFF.

This chain uses TRBV7-9 with TRBJ1-2, with D uncertain. Between the trimmed V and J ends, which lost 8 bases and 7 bases, there was a span of 17 bases. CDR3 size: 13 residues. Germline lookup yields CDR1 SEHNR and CDR2 FQNEAQ (reference sequence). The CDR3 protein is CASLRAGSGGYTF. The CDR3 DNA reads as TGTGCCAGCCTTCGGGCGGGGAGTGGTGGCTACACCTTC. Filled out from reference TRBV7-9 and TRBJ1-2, the complete variable domain reads DTGVSQNPRHKITKRGQNVTFRCDPISEHNRLYWYRQTLGQGPEFLTYFQNEAQLEKSRLLSDRFSAERPKGSFSTLEIQRTEQGDSAMYLCASLRAGSGGYTFGSGTRLTVV.

The V call is TRBV9, the J call TRBJ2-7; D gene uncertain. Germline CDR1 SGDLS, CDR2 YYNGEE. The CDR3 totals 14 residues. Trimming cost V 0 bases and J 4 bases, with 11 bases left between them. This CDR3 reads CASSVDSSSYEQYF. The DNA of the CDR3 is TGTGCCAGCAGCGTAGACAGCTCCTCGTACGAGCAGTACTTC. Full variable domain (rest looked up from reference TRBV9 and TRBJ2-7): DSGVTQTPKHLITATGQRVTLRCSPRSGDLSVYWYQQSLDQGLQFLIQYYNGEERAKGNILERFSAQQFPDLHSELNLSSLELGDSALYFCASSVDSSSYEQYFGPGTRLTVT.

This CDR3 is CASSQGLGRDTQYF. As DNA, the CDR3 is TGCGCCAGCAGCCAAGGACTAGGTCGAGATACGCAGTATTTT. The chain employs TRBV4-1 and TRBJ2-3; tentatively, D is TRBD2 (6 bases). Germline V gives CDR1 MGHRA, CDR2 YSYEKL. The CDR3 loop spans 14 amino acids. The V end was cut by 1 base, the J end by 5 bases, with 10 bases between.

This chain uses TRBV30 with TRBJ2-1, with 10 bases identical to TRBD1. Germline V gene sequence: CDR1 GTSNPN, CDR2 SVGIG (reference sequence). The V gene end was trimmed by 2 bases and the J gene end by 9 bases; junction bases not matched to a gene: 4. The CDR3 length is 13 residues. CDR3 protein: CAWSRTGGFEQFF. CDR3 DNA: TGTGCCTGGAGTCGGACAGGGGGGTTTGAGCAGTTCTTC.

The gene calls are TRBV19 and TRBJ1-3; the match to TRBD1 covers 9 bases. CDR1 LNHDA and CDR2 SQIVND come from the germline V gene (reference sequence). The CDR3 length is 16 residues. V lost 4 bases to trimming and J lost 5 bases; unmatched junction nucleotides: 9. CDR3: CASSTTGGPARNTIYF. The CDR3 region has the DNA TGTGCCAGTAGTACTACAGGGGGCCCGGCAAGAAACACCATATATTTT.

The chain has TRBV9 and TRBJ2-1; 10 bases align to TRBD2. The V gene end was trimmed by 4 bases and the J gene end by 6 bases; junction bases not matched to a gene: 10. The CDR3 spans 16 residues. Germline V gene lookup returns CDR1 SGDLS and CDR2 YYNGEE. CDR3 in DNA: TGTGCCAGCAGCCGAGGGGGGGGACTAGCGACCAATGAGCAGTTCTTC. This sequence encodes CASSRGGGLATNEQFF.

The V gene is TRBV5-4, the J gene TRBJ2-7; TRBD1 matches at 8 bases. Germline CDR1 reads SGHNT; CDR2 reads YYREEE (reference sequence). The ends lost 2 bases at V and 7 bases at J; junction bases unmatched: 8. There are 14 residues in the CDR3. Written as DNA, the CDR3 is TGTGCCAGCAGCTTAATGCAGGGGGCTTATGAGCAGTACTTC. Translating it yields CASSLMQGAYEQYF.

The chain uses TRBV28 and TRBJ1-1; 8 bases are shared with TRBD1. CDR3 length: 15 amino acids. Germline trimming cut 2 bases from V and 4 bases from J; bases unmatched to any gene: 6. The germline gives CDR1 MDHEN, CDR2 SYDVKM. The CDR3 protein is CASSLPQGAPTEAFF. The CDR3 DNA reads TGTGCCAGCAGTTTACCCCAGGGGGCGCCCACTGAAGCTTTCTTT.

The count of this clone is one. The chain employs TRBV19 and TRBJ2-7; TRBD1 aligns across 7 bases. This CDR3 comprises 15 residues. The V and J ends lost 5 bases and 6 bases, in that order; junction bases with no gene match: 13. Germline CDR1 is LNHDA and CDR2 is SQIVND (reference sequence). The CDR3 spells CASSPTTGRVFEQYF. DNA for the CDR3: TGTGCCAGTAGTCCGACGACAGGGAGAGTTTTCGAGCAGTACTTC.

The gene calls are TRBV4-2 and TRBJ2-6; D remains ambiguous. Germline CDR1 and CDR2: LGHNA and YNFKEQ. The CDR3 runs to 18 residues. The V end was cut by 2 bases, the J end by 0 bases, with 14 bases between. The CDR3 loop reads CASSQQYSLRSGANVLTF. CDR3 nucleotide sequence: TGTGCCAGCAGCCAACAATACAGCCTCCGCTCTGGGGCCAACGTCCTGACTTTC.

This clone showed up just a few times. This chain connects TRBV6-5 to TRBJ1-1; no reliable D call. Germline CDR1 reads MNHEY; CDR2 reads SVGAGI. V dropped 2 bases and J dropped 5 bases, with 12 bases sitting between them. The length of the CDR3 is 14 residues. The CDR3 spells CASSYVVGGTEAFF. CDR3 coding DNA: TGTGCCAGCAGTTACGTGGTAGGCGGGACTGAAGCTTTCTTT.

The chain is built from TRBV6-7 and TRBJ2-7; no clear D gene. TRBV6-7 is filed as an ORF, its function uncertain. With 11 bases removed from V and 5 bases from J, the gap between germline ends came to 16 bases. This CDR3 contains 12 residues. CDR3 in amino acids: CAFDVAQDEQYF. As DNA, the CDR3 is TGTGCCTTTGACGTCGCCCAGGACGAGCAGTACTTC.

The chain couples TRBV28 to TRBJ2-5, with 7 bases fitting TRBD2. V trimming: 3 bases; J trimming: 2 bases; junction bases outside the gene matches: 6. The CDR3 loop spans 15 amino acids. Germline V gene data show CDR1 as MDHEN and CDR2 as SYDVKM. The CDR3 here is CASSFEAGVQETQYF. In DNA form, the CDR3 reads TGTGCCAGCAGTTTTGAGGCGGGAGTTCAAGAGACCCAGTACTTC.

This clone occurred a few times. The rearrangement uses TRBV2 and TRBJ1-6; 9 bases fit TRBD1. V trimming: 4 bases; J trimming: 2 bases; junction bases outside the gene matches: 0. The CDR3 runs to 15 residues. Germline V CDR1 and CDR2: SNHLY, FYNNEI. CDR3 amino acids: CASSGTGAYNSPLHF. CDR3 nucleotide sequence: TGTGCCAGCAGTGGGACAGGGGCCTATAATTCACCCCTCCACTTT.

This chain connects TRBV6-6 to TRBJ2-1, with 8 bases lining up with TRBD1. Germline V gives CDR1 MNHNY, CDR2 SVGAGI (reference sequence). This CDR3 has 16 amino acids. V gave up 5 bases and J gave up 1 base; unmatched junction bases: 7. The chain's CDR3 is CASSRRQGRSYNEQFF. CDR3 in DNA: TGTGCCAGCAGTAGAAGACAGGGGCGATCCTACAATGAGCAGTTCTTC.